The text below deals with one T cell receptor beta chain. The antigen remains undetermined. Germline V gene lookup returns CDR1 LGHDT and CDR2 YNNKEL (reference sequence). This CDR3 is 16 amino acids long. The sample is drawn from a study of monozygotic twins with inflammatory bowel disease. Reprocessing the 5' RACE reads, TCRdb reports a single entry for every CDR3 protein and omits DNA. The sample is made up of around 450,000 distinct CDR3 sequences, and the top ten hold around 2.4% of it. The study, taken as a whole, reports: Compared with healthy twins, IBD patients shared fewer clonotypes with others, especially with disease activity. With inverse Simpson as the measure, TCRbeta diversity was lower in IBD patients than in healthy co-twins.

The rearrangement links TRBV3-1 to TRBJ2-7; TCRdb selects TRBD2, and the lack of DNA leaves this call unchecked. The sample consisted of blood. This clonotype was obtained from a human donor with ulcerative colitis or Crohn's disease, or a healthy co-twin of an affected twin (not recorded which). The CDR3 region is CASSQGGGKRSYEQYF.